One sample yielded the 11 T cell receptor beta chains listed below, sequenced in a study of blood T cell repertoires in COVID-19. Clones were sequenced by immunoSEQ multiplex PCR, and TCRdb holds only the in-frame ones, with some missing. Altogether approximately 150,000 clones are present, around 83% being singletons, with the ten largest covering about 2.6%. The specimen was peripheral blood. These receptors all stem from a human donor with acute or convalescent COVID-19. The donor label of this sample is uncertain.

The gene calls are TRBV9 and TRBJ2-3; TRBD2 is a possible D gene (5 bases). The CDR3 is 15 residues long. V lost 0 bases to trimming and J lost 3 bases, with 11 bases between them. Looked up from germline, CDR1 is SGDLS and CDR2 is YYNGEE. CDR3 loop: CASSVGGGRTDTQYF. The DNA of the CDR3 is TGTGCCAGCAGCGTAGGAGGAGGCAGGACAGATACGCAGTATTTT.

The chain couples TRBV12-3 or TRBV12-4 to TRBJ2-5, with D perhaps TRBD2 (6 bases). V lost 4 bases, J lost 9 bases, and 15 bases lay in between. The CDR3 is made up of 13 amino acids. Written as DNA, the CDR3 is TGTGCCAGCAGTTCCGACGATGGGGAGGCCCAGTACTTC. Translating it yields CASSSDDGEAQYF.

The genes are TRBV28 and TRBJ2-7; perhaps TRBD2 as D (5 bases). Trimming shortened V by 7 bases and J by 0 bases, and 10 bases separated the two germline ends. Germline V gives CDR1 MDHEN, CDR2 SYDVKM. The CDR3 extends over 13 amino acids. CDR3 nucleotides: TGTGCCAGCACGAGGGCCCACTCCTACGAGCAGTACTTC. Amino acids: CASTRAHSYEQYF.

Written as DNA, the CDR3 is TGCAGCGTTGCATACCTGACAGGGGGGTTGAACACTGAAGCTTTCTTT. Amino acid sequence: CSVAYLTGGLNTEAFF. The gene calls are TRBV29-1 and TRBJ1-1; 9 positions match TRBD1. The V and J ends lost 4 bases and 0 bases, in that order; junction bases with no gene match: 9. Germline lookup yields CDR1 SQVTM and CDR2 ANQGSEA. The CDR3 is 16 amino acids.

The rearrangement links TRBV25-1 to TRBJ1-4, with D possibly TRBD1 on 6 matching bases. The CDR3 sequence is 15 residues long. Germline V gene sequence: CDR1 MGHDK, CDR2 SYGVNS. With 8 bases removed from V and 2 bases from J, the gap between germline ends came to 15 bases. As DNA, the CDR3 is TGTGCCAGCGGACAGCGGGGAGGGACTAATGAAAAACTGTTTTTT. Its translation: CASGQRGGTNEKLFF.

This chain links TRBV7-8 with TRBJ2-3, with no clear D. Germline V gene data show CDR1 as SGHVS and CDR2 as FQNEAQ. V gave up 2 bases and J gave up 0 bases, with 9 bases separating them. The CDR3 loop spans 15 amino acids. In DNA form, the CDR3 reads TGTGCCAGCAGCTTACCTTACTCTAGCACAGATACGCAGTATTTT. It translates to CASSLPYSSTDTQYF. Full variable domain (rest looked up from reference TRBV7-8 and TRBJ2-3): GAGVSQSPRYKVAKRGQDVALRCDPISGHVSLFWYQQALGQGPEFLTYFQNEAQLDKSGLPSDRFFAERPEGSVSTLKIQRTQQEDSAVYLCASSLPYSSTDTQYFGPGTRLTVL.

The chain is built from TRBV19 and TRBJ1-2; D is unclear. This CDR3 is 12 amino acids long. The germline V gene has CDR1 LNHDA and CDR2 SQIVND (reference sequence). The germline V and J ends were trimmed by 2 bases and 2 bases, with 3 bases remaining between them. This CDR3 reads CASSIRNYGYTF. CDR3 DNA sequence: TGTGCCAGTAGTATACGGAACTATGGCTACACCTTC.

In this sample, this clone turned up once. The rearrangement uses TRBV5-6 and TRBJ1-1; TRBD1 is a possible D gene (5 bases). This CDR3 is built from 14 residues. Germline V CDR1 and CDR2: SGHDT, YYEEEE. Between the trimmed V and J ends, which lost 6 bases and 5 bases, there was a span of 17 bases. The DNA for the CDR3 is TGTGCCAGCACCACATCGGGCAGGGCGACTGAAGCTTTCTTT. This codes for CASTTSGRATEAFF.

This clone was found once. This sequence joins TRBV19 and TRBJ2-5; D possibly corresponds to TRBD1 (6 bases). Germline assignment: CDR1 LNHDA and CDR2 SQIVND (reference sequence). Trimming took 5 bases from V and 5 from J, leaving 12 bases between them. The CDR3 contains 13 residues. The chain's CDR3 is CASSVQGSETQYF. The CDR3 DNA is TGTGCCAGTAGTGTGCAGGGGAGCGAGACCCAGTACTTC.

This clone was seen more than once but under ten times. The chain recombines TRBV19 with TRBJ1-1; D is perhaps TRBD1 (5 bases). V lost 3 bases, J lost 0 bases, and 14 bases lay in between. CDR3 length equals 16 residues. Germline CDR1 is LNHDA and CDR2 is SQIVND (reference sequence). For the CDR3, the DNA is TGTGCCAGTAGTATCGACAGCTCAAGGGTGAACACTGAAGCTTTCTTT. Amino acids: CASSIDSSRVNTEAFF.

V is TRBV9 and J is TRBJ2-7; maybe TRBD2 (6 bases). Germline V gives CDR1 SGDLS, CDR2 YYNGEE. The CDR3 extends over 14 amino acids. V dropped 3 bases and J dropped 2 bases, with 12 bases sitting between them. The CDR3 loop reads CASSAGLETYEQYF. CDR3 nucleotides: TGTGCCAGCAGCGCGGGACTCGAAACCTACGAGCAGTACTTC.